One and the same sample provided the 21 T cell receptor beta chains below, sequenced in a study of shared clonotypes between healthy human individuals. The data were produced by immunoSEQ multiplex PCR, yet TCRdb's version contains in-frame clones alone and is incomplete. The data show about 2.4 million clones, more than 80% seen once. Sequenced: naive CD4+ T cells sorted from blood. Subset meaning: CD45RA+ positively selected. The receptor set was obtained from a man between 18 and 35 years old in good health.

The CDR3 spells CAISDGGRPEQFF. The CDR3 DNA reads TGTGCCATCAGTGATGGGGGGAGGCCTGAGCAGTTCTTC. The chain employs TRBV10-3 and TRBJ2-1; D is perhaps TRBD2 (6 bases). Germline V gives CDR1 ENHRY, CDR2 SYGVKD. Trimming took off 3 bases at V and 9 bases at J, with 12 bases between the two ends. CDR3 size: 13 residues.

The chain uses TRBV6-5 and TRBJ2-7; TRBD1 is a possible D gene (6 bases). Germline V CDR1 and CDR2: MNHEY, SVGAGI. The CDR3 sequence is 14 residues long. V lost 6 bases to trimming and J lost 5 bases, with 17 bases between them. The CDR3 loop is CASRKTGVPDEQYF. CDR3 in DNA: TGTGCCAGCAGAAAGACAGGTGTCCCCGACGAGCAGTACTTC.

The chain has TRBV27 and TRBJ1-1; perhaps TRBD1 as D (6 bases). Per the germline V gene, CDR1 is MNHEY and CDR2 is SMNVEV (reference sequence). This CDR3 spans 12 amino acids. Between the trimmed V and J ends, which lost 6 bases and 7 bases, there was a span of 12 bases. The CDR3 bases are TGTGCCAGCAGGAAAGGGGGTAATGAAGCTTTCTTT. It yields the protein CASRKGGNEAFF.

This sequence joins TRBV9 and TRBJ2-1; D possibly corresponds to TRBD1 (5 bases). CDR3 length: 15 residues. From germline, CDR1 is SGDLS and CDR2 YYNGEE. Trimming took 1 base from V and 5 from J, leaving 13 bases between them. CDR3 region: CASSVRGESHNEQFF. DNA of the CDR3: TGTGCCAGCAGCGTAAGGGGCGAGTCACACAATGAGCAGTTCTTC. Full variable domain (remainder filled in from reference TRBV9 and TRBJ2-1): DSGVTQTPKHLITATGQRVTLRCSPRSGDLSVYWYQQSLDQGLQFLIQYYNGEERAKGNILERFSAQQFPDLHSELNLSSLELGDSALYFCASSVRGESHNEQFFGPGTRLTVL.

This rearrangement joins TRBV7-2 to TRBJ2-7; D may be TRBD1 (5 bases). Germline V lookup: CDR1 SGHTA, CDR2 FQGNSA. V was shortened by 7 bases and J by 3 bases, with 13 bases between the two germline ends. The CDR3 covers 13 residues. The CDR3 coding sequence is TGTGCCAGCACCAGAGACAGATTCTACGAGCAGTACTTC. Translated: CASTRDRFYEQYF.

J is TRBJ2-7 and V is TRBV7-9; 11 bases agree with TRBD1. Trimming took 4 bases from V and 0 from J; bases not matched to a gene: 5. This CDR3 comprises 16 residues. In germline, CDR1 is SEHNR, CDR2 FQNEAQ (reference sequence). CDR3 residues: CASSSWDRGSSYEQYF. The CDR3 DNA reads as TGTGCCAGCAGCTCCTGGGACAGGGGGAGCTCCTACGAGCAGTACTTC.

The rearrangement links TRBV6-5 to TRBJ1-2; D call uncertain. This CDR3 contains 14 residues. Deletions cut 2 bases from V and 2 bases from J, with 9 bases between. Germline CDR1 reads MNHEY; CDR2 reads SVGAGI. CDR3 coding DNA: TGTGCCAGCAGTTACACTGTGTTCAACTATGGCTACACCTTC. Amino acid sequence: CASSYTVFNYGYTF.

V is TRBV28 and J is TRBJ2-3, with 8 bases aligning to TRBD2. Germline V lookup: CDR1 MDHEN, CDR2 SYDVKM. The ends lost 4 bases at V and 4 bases at J; junction bases unmatched: 13. The CDR3 runs 17 residues. CDR3 DNA: TGTGCCAGCAGTTCCTTCCTCGGGGGGGGCGGTTCAGATACGCAGTATTTT. Residues: CASSSFLGGGGSDTQYF.

This chain connects TRBV28 to TRBJ1-5; D perhaps matches TRBD1 (5 bases). Germline V CDR1 and CDR2: MDHEN, SYDVKM. The length of the CDR3 is 18 residues. V was cut by 5 bases and J by 2 bases, with 22 bases left in between. As DNA, the CDR3 is TGTGCCAGCAGTGGAGGACGGCGAGGCGTAGGGGGCAATCAGCCCCAGCATTTT. Its translation: CASSGGRRGVGGNQPQHF.

The rearrangement uses TRBV30 and TRBJ2-6; D is undetermined. This CDR3 spans 12 amino acids. Trimming cost V 0 bases and J 10 bases, with 7 bases left between them. CDR1 is GTSNPN and CDR2 is SVGIG in the germline V gene (reference sequence). CDR3 DNA: TGTGCCTGGAGTGTCCTGCTGAACGTCCTGACTTTC. Its translation: CAWSVLLNVLTF.

The CDR3 nucleotides are TGCGCCAGCGGAGCGGGGGCGGGGACCCGCACAGATACGCAGTATTTT. Amino acids: CASGAGAGTRTDTQYF. The chain couples TRBV5-1 to TRBJ2-3, with 8 nucleotides matching TRBD2. V lost 7 bases, J lost 1 base, and 11 bases stayed unmatched. Per germline, CDR1 SGHRS and CDR2 YFSETQ. This CDR3 contains 16 residues.

The chain recombines TRBV19 with TRBJ2-1; TRBD2 matches 11 bases. Germline trimming cut 7 bases from V and 9 bases from J; bases unmatched to any gene: 14. Germline V gene lookup returns CDR1 LNHDA and CDR2 SQIVND (reference sequence). CDR3 length: 16 residues. The CDR3 DNA reads TGTGCCAGTACGCGGCTAGCGGGAGGCCCTCAGGGTGAGCAGTTCTTC. Translating gives CASTRLAGGPQGEQFF. Combining the CDR3 with reference TRBV19 and TRBJ2-1 gives the whole variable domain DGGITQSPKYLFRKEGQNVTLSCEQNLNHDAMYWYRQDPGQGLRLIYYSQIVNDFQKGDIAEGYSVSREKKESFPLTVTSAQKNPTAFYLCASTRLAGGPQGEQFFGPGTRLTVL.

The rearrangement uses TRBV27 and TRBJ2-5; D is unresolved. Between the trimmed V and J ends, which lost 3 bases and 1 base, there was a span of 9 bases. The CDR3 sequence is 14 residues long. The germline CDR1 and CDR2 sequences are MNHEY and SMNVEV (reference sequence). The CDR3 here is CASSFSKIQETQYF. The CDR3 nucleotides read TGTGCCAGCAGTTTTTCGAAGATCCAAGAGACCCAGTACTTC.

DNA for the CDR3: TGTGCCAGCAGCTTAGCTAGCGGGGGGTTAGATACGCAGTATTTT. Translation: CASSLASGGLDTQYF. This rearrangement joins TRBV7-9 to TRBJ2-3; 10 bases are a match to TRBD2. The CDR3 extends over 15 amino acids. Germline CDR1 reads SEHNR; CDR2 reads FQNEAQ (reference sequence). V shed 0 bases and J 5 bases; nucleotides not matched to a gene: 2.

The genes are TRBV5-1 and TRBJ2-6, with D unresolved. The CDR3 has 13 amino acids. CDR1 is SGHRS and CDR2 is YFSETQ in the germline V gene. Trimming took 7 bases from V and 0 from J, leaving 5 bases between them. In DNA form, the CDR3 reads TGCGCCAGCCTTTACTCTGGGGCCAACGTCCTGACTTTC. It encodes CASLYSGANVLTF.

This rearrangement joins TRBV18 to TRBJ2-4; D is perhaps TRBD1 (6 bases). Deletions cut 7 bases from V and 3 bases from J, with 16 bases between. CDR1 and CDR2 from the germline V gene are KGHSH and LQKENI. The CDR3 contains 15 residues. As DNA, the CDR3 is TGTGCCAGCTGTACAGGGCTCGGGGACAAAAACATTCAGTACTTC. Protein product: CASCTGLGDKNIQYF.

V usage is TRBV28 and J usage is TRBJ2-7; the D call may be TRBD1 or TRBD2 (6 bases each). Germline CDR1 is MDHEN and CDR2 is SYDVKM. V lost 5 bases and J lost 7, with 12 bases in between. This CDR3 has 12 residues. Written as DNA, the CDR3 is TGTGCCAGCAGTGGGGGGCCCGGGGAGCAGTACTTC. It codes for CASSGGPGEQYF.

The rearrangement links TRBV19 to TRBJ2-1; D ambiguous. With 4 bases removed from V and 6 bases from J, the gap between germline ends came to 4 bases. This CDR3 has 11 residues. The germline gives CDR1 LNHDA, CDR2 SQIVND (reference sequence). The CDR3 loop is CASSKGNEQFF. CDR3 nucleotide sequence: TGTGCCAGTAGTAAAGGCAATGAGCAGTTCTTC.

The chain recombines TRBV2 with TRBJ1-6, with TRBD1 identical over 7 bases. The V gene's germline CDR1 is SNHLY and CDR2 FYNNEI. The V segment lost 6 bases and the J segment 6 bases; nucleotides outside the gene matches: 11. CDR3 length equals 16 residues. CDR3 residues: CASRPVDRVSNSPLHF. Written as DNA, the CDR3 is TGTGCCAGCAGACCCGTTGACAGGGTATCTAATTCACCCCTCCACTTT.

The chain has TRBV6-1 and TRBJ1-3, with D maybe TRBD1 (6 bases). In germline, CDR1 is MNHNS, CDR2 SASEGT. CDR3 length: 18 amino acids. V gave up 4 bases and J gave up 1 base, with 20 bases separating them. The CDR3 DNA sequence: TGTGCCAGCAGTGGACGTTCCCAAGGGGGTCGTTCTGGAAACACCATATATTTT. It encodes CASSGRSQGGRSGNTIYF.

V and J are TRBV27 and TRBJ2-7; 8 bases agree with TRBD1. CDR1 is MNHEY, CDR2 SMNVEV, per germline (reference sequence). Trimming cost V 2 bases and J 5 bases; bases outside gene matches: 5. The CDR3 is made up of 14 amino acids. The CDR3 nucleotides read TGTGCCAGCAGTTTACAGGGGGCTATCGACGAGCAGTACTTC. Encoded protein: CASSLQGAIDEQYF.